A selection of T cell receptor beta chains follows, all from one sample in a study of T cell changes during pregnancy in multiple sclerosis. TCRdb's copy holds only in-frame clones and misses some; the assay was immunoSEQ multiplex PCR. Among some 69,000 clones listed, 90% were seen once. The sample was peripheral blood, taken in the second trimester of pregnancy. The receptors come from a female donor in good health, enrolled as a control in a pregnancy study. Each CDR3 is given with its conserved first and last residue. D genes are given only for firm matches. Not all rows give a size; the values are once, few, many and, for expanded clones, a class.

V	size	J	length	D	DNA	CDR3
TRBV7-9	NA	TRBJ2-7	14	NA	TGTGCCAGCAGCCTACAGGGAGCCTCCTACGAGCAGTACTTC	CASSLQGASYEQYF
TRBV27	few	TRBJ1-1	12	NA	TGTGCCAGCAGAAGGGGGAACACTGAAGCTTTCTTT	CASRRGNTEAFF
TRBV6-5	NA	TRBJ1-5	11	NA	TGTGCCAGGCAGATCGTTGTGCCCCAGCATTTT	CARQIVVPQHF
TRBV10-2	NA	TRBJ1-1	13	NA	TGCGCCAGCGGGGCGGGGGTGGTCTCTGAAGCTTTCTTT	CASGAGVVSEAFF
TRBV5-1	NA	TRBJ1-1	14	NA	TGCGCCAGCAGCTTGGCCACAGGGTGGACTGAAGCTTTCTTT	CASSLATGWTEAFF
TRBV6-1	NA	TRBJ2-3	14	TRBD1	TGTGCCAGCAGTTGGGACAGGGGGAGGGATACGCAGTATTTT	CASSWDRGRDTQYF
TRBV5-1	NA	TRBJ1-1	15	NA	TGCGCCAGCAGCTCTCCCCACTGGGGGGGCACTGAAGCTTTCTTT	CASSSPHWGGTEAFF
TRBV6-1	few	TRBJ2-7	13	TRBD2	TGTGCCAGCAGCTACAGCGGGACCTACGAGCAGTACTTC	CASSYSGTYEQYF
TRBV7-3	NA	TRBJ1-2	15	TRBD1	TGTGCCAGCAGCTTAACACCGGACAGGTTGGGTGGCTACACCTTC	CASSLTPDRLGGYTF
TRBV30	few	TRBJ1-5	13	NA	TGTGCCTGGAGTGTATCGAGTGGTCAGCCCCAGCATTTT	CAWSVSSGQPQHF
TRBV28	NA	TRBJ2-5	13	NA	TGTGCCAGCAGTTTGGCAGGTCGGGAGACCCAGTACTTC	CASSLAGRETQYF
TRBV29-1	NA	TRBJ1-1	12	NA	TGCAGCTTTACCCGGGGGAACACTGAAGCTTTCTTT	CSFTRGNTEAFF
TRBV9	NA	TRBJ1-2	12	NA	TGTGCCAGCAGCGTTAGTCAGGATGGCTACACCTTC	CASSVSQDGYTF
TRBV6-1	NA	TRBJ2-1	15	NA	TGTGCCAGCAGTGCCACAGTCCTCTCCTACAATGAGCAGTTCTTC	CASSATVLSYNEQFF
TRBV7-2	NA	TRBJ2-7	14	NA	TGTGCCAGCAGCTCCGGAGGAACCTCCTACGAGCAGTACTTC	CASSSGGTSYEQYF
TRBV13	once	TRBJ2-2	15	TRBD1	TGTGCCAGCAGCGCTGGGACAGGGAACACCGGGGAGCTGTTTTTT	CASSAGTGNTGELFF
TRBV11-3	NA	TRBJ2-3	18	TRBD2	TGTGCCAGCAGCCCCGGGCTAGCGGGAGGCCCTGGAACAGATACGCAGTATTTT	CASSPGLAGGPGTDTQYF
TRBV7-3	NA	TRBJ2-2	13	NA	TGTGCCAGCAGGGGAGAGGGTCCCGGGGAGCTGTTTTTT	CASRGEGPGELFF
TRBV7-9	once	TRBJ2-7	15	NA	TGTGCCAGCAGCTTAGCAGGGGATCCTTCCTACGAGCAGTACTTC	CASSLAGDPSYEQYF
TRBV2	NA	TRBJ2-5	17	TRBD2	TGTGCCAGCAGTGACGGGCTAGCGGGGGGCCAACAAGAGACCCAGTACTTC	CASSDGLAGGQQETQYF
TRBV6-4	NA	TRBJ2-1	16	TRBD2	TGTGCCAGCAGTGAAGATAGCGGGAGGCCCCACAATGAGCAGTTCTTC	CASSEDSGRPHNEQFF
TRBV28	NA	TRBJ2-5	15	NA	TGTGCCAGCAGTTTGGGCGGTAGCGATTTTGAGGCCCAGTACTTC	CASSLGGSDFEAQYF
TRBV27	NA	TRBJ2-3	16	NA	TGTGCCAGCAGTCCGTCGGCCAACGAGGTAACAGATACGCAGTATTTT	CASSPSANEVTDTQYF
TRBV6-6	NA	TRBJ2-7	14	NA	TGTGCCAGCAGTTACGCGCAGGGACTCTACGAGCAGTACTTC	CASSYAQGLYEQYF
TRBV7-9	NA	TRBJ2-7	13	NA	TGTGCCAGCAGCCCTGGACTGGATTACGAGCAGTACTTC	CASSPGLDYEQYF
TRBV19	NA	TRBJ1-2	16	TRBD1	TGTGCCAGTAGCAGGGACAGCCCGACTTTTAACTATGGCTACACCTTC	CASSRDSPTFNYGYTF
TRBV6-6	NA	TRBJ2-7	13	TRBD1	TGTGCCAGCAGACCGGGACAGGGTGAGGAGCAGTACTTC	CASRPGQGEEQYF
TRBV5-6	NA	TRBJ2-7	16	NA	TGTGCCAGCAGCTTGCCTCACCGGGACATGGATTACGAGCAGTACTTC	CASSLPHRDMDYEQYF
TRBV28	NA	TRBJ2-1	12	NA	TGTGCCAGCAGTTCTACTAGGTATGAGCAGTTCTTC	CASSSTRYEQFF
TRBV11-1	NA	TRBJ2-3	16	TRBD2	TGTGCCAGCAGCTTAGCCCCTAGCGGGAGTAAAGATACGCAGTATTTT	CASSLAPSGSKDTQYF
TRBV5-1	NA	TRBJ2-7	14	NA	TGCGCCAGCAGCTTGGGGGCCACCCTAAACGAGCAGTACTTC	CASSLGATLNEQYF
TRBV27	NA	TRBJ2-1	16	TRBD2	TGTGCCAGCAGTTATGGGTGGGGGCGGGGGGGGAATGAGCAGTTCTTC	CASSYGWGRGGNEQFF